The entry that follows covers one T cell receptor beta chain sequence. This receptor's antigen is unknown. Base qualities are not at hand, and no much larger clone is one base apart. Genomic DNA was extracted with the Qiagen DNeasy kit from unsorted PBMCs and from negatively selected CD4+ and CD8+ fractions. Amplification of TCR beta CDR3 regions was done by immunoSEQ multiplex PCR with primers that anneal to V and J segments. A synthetic immune receptor repertoire was used to minimize amplification bias, and any residual bias was removed computationally once sequencing was done. On the authors' methods: Custom Python scripts were used to quantify repertoire diversity as the Shannon entropy index. Unsorted, CD4+ and CD8+ repertoires were analyzed separately, except in combined analyses where CD4+ and CD8+ sequences were merged in silico. A clone counted as expanded when the clone's frequency after treatment rose at least 2-fold relative to C1D1, and clones undetected at baseline were given a pseudocount of 0.5. Singleton clones were defined as clones with 0 or 1 copy at C1D1, and non-singleton clones were defined as clones with 2 or more copies. By matching protein sequences in sorted samples from the same patient, clones expanded in unsorted samples were annotated as CD4+, CD8+ or unknown. Diversity changes from C1D1 to C4D1 were tested in paired samples using Wilcoxon tests. TCRdb's version of the immuneACCESS table is confined to in-frame rearrangements and falls short of the full clone set. An unresolved V gene accounts for under half of the shortfall where checked; the remainder is of unknown origin. The V and J calls and clone size come from that table; D and trimming were worked out from the DNA. This sample lists approximately 19,000 clones; 70% to 80% were detected once. The ten biggest clones cover over 15% of the sample.

Read against the paper, the sample's time point label means: cycle 2 day 1 (C2D1) of nivolumab. All trial patients had relapsed after autologous stem cell transplantation, with cohorts A, B and C differing in prior brentuximab vedotin exposure. The trial cohort comprised 56 patients with relapsed/refractory classical Hodgkin lymphoma whose best overall responses were complete response, partial response or progressive disease. Trial patients were treated with single-agent nivolumab in the multi-cohort phase II CheckMate 205 trial. An independent review committee assessed best overall response by applying the 2007 International Working Group response criteria. PBMCs from the trial were collected at three points: immediately before nivolumab initiation (C1D1), and during therapy at cycle 2 day 1 and cycle 4 day 1. Peripheral blood was collected in 8 mL Vacutainer Cell Preparation Tubes, from which PBMCs were isolated by centrifugation and then cryopreserved.

This record comes from a study of PD-1 blockade in classical Hodgkin lymphoma (dated by TCRdb to the early 2020s). Background for the entire study: Nivolumab dosing was 3 mg/kg intravenously every 2 weeks, continuing until either disease progression or unacceptable toxicity. The study used CyTOF and TCR beta sequencing to define a peripheral blood immune signature of response to PD-1 blockade in classical Hodgkin lymphoma.

What the work shows at the level of the full study, not this receptor alone: A significant rise by C4D1 was seen in CD4+ but not CD8+ TCR diversity (p=0.0027 vs p=0.16), with the rise being most apparent in complete responders (p=0.02). Patients starting nivolumab less than 1 year after ASCT had lower diversity and were excluded from later analyses to avoid confounding by immune reconstitution. Baseline diversity similar to that of newly diagnosed patients was observed in trial patients achieving complete response, whereas significantly lower diversity was observed in partial responders and progressors. The study was limited to a single clinical trial cohort, and causes of repertoire differences, possibly disease activity or prior therapy, remained undefined. Newly diagnosed patients were reported to have lower baseline TCR diversity than healthy donors, and relapsed/refractory patients were reported to have lower baseline TCR diversity still.

CDR1 and CDR2, looked up from the germline V gene, are MDHEN and SYDVKM. The CDR3 covers 15 residues, taking in both the cysteine and the phenylalanine. Only CDR3 DNA remains: 45 bases, in frame from the first base. The V and J ends are trimmed by 2 bases and 5 bases, leaving 15 bases between them. This chain is built from TRBV28 and TRBJ2-5; the best D guess is TRBD1, with 5 bases matching. The sequence derives from a human donor with classical Hodgkin lymphoma. The sample in question was peripheral blood mononuclear cells (PBMCs), obtained before the second cycle of nivolumab. Read as DNA, the sequence is TGTGCCAGCAGTTTAACAGGTCACCCGGCGGAGACCCAGTACTTC. Translation gives CASSLTGHPAETQYF.